Below, one TCR beta chain is given with its context. This clonotype showed up just a few times. The clone's antigen remains unknown. Base qualities were left out, and no much larger clone turns up one base away. Sequencing took place on an Illumina NovaSeq 6000. TCRalpha and TCRbeta cDNA libraries were built by 5'RACE with constant-segment primers, adding sample barcodes and unique molecular identifiers. RNA was extracted from every sample with Trizol reagent. Library amplification was performed in two PCR steps, and a second sample barcode and Illumina TruSeq adapters were introduced in the second step. Libraries were sequenced on an Illumina NovaSeq with 2 x 150 bp paired-end reads. On the authors' methods: The reads were demultiplexed and collapsed into UMI-guided consensus sequences using migec v1.2.7. With mixcr v2.1.11, UMI consensuses were aligned to TRA and TRB V and J templates and assembled into clonotypes. Clonotypes were classified as expanded or contracted when called significant by both edgeR and NoisET, with noise models trained on biological replicates. For edgeR calls, the thresholds were a false discovery rate-adjusted p below 0.01 and a log2 fold-change of 1. As an exploratory analysis of dynamics, max-normalized trajectories of the 1000 most abundant clonotypes were examined by PCA with hierarchical clustering. Separately sequenced CD4+ and CD8+ repertoires were used to assign a CD4 or CD8 phenotype to each responding clone. TCRdb itself trimmed the public reads at Q25 with fastp, ran MiXCR and retained productive beta chains. Entries that share a CDR3 protein sequence are merged under the most common genes and DNA. These V and J calls are TCRdb output, not the study's own analysis. The sample includes approximately 300,000 distinct CDR3 sequences, with about 16% observed a single time. The top ten constitute roughly 20% of the sample.

This sample is part of a study of T-cell memory formation after mild COVID-19 (dated by TCRdb to the early 2020s). A note on the overall study: TCR sequence clusters from the two donors were found to be largely donor specific. Longitudinal TCRalpha and TCRbeta repertoire sequencing tracked T-cell clones expanding and contracting after mild COVID-19 in two donors. The cohort comprised two young, previously healthy adult volunteers, one female and one male.

Ficoll-Paque density gradient centrifugation was the method used to isolate PBMCs. Results and caveats for the whole study, not just this receptor: The detection of some responding clones in pre-infection memory suggests that pre-existing cross-reactive memory T cells joined the SARS-CoV-2 response. Contracting CD4+ clones were found mainly in CM and EM memory subsets, while CD8+ clones were enriched in EMRA. Only two mild cases were covered in the study, and larger cohorts including severe cases with pre-infection samples were considered necessary. Balanced CD4/CD8 phenotypes were observed for clones contracting from day 15 to 85, whereas a bias towards CD4+ was observed for a second wave of clones expanding from day 15 to 37. The second-wave clones that peaked on day 37 were not confirmed to be SARS-CoV-2 specific.

This TCR was recovered from a man between 18 and 29 years old who had mild COVID-19 (a few samples of this study predate the infection). The sample titles of this study are shuffled in the database, so cell type and time point are left out; the donor was told from shared clones. Sequences were obtained from PBMCs or a T cell subset sorted from them (not recorded which).

The DNA is as follows: TGCAGTGCTAGAGATCCCCGGACAGGGGGAACCGGGGAGCTGTTTTTT. This yields the protein CSARDPRTGGTGELFF. The V gene is TRBV20-1 and the J gene is TRBJ2-2, with 10 bases in between that match TRBD1. At the junction V is shortened by 0 bases and J by 5 bases; bases outside the gene matches: 6. The CDR3 runs 16 residues from the cysteine to the phenylalanine. Here the CDR3 DNA is all that survives: 48 bases in frame from base 1. The germline V gene (reference sequence) supplies CDR1 DFQATT and CDR2 SNEGSKA.